This TCR beta chain emerged from a study of Ad26.COV2.S vaccination and SARS-CoV-2 variants. Study-level points and caveats: Vaccine and placebo groups showed comparable non-spike TCR breadth. Those who received the vaccine showed greater spike-specific TCR breadth than those given placebo.

Generated by immunoSEQ multiplex PCR, the TCRdb table keeps only in-frame clones and is missing some. Here the sample spans some 290,000 clones, around four fifths being singletons. Treatment specified: about 20 received Ad26.COV2.S at low or high dose, single or two shots; about 5 received placebo; per-sample allocation not given. Repertoires come from day 63 after the first vaccine or placebo injection. V was trimmed by 4 bases and J by 10 bases, leaving 19 bases between them. Germline V gene data show CDR1 as SGHTA and CDR2 as FQGNSA. The CDR3 runs to 15 residues. Regarding this clone: Its cognate antigen is unknown.

J is TRBJ1-4 and V is TRBV7-2; no clear D gene. The source is a person between 18 and 65 years old who received the Ad26.COV2.S COVID-19 vaccine or a placebo. Sequencing used peripheral blood, obtained in a trial of Ad26.COV2.S vaccine versus placebo. CDR3 region: CASSSSGSNIGKLFF. The CDR3 DNA reads as TGTGCCAGCAGCTCTTCGGGTTCTAATATCGGAAAACTGTTTTTT.